This is a list of T cell receptor beta chains from one sample in a study of shared clonotypes between healthy human individuals. This table comes from immunoSEQ multiplex PCR, and its TCRdb copy is limited to in-frame clones, with some not included. The data show 2 million to 2.5 million clones, 85% to 95% seen once. Sequencing was performed on naive CD4+ T cells from PBMCs. These receptors all come from a man between 18 and 35 years old in good health. Some clones in this sample may be carry-over from other donors' samples. CDR3s include the opening cysteine and the closing phenylalanine or tryptophan. Fields, in order: clone size, D gene, V gene, CDR3 length, J gene, CDR3 protein, CDR3 DNA. A D gene is named only where the DNA matches it firmly. Clone size is given for some rows only: seen once, a few or many times, or a class if the clone is expanded.

-	TRBD2	TRBV6-1	15	TRBJ2-3	CASTRTSGRTDTQYF	TGTGCCAGCACAAGGACTAGCGGTCGCACAGATACGCAGTATTTT
-	-	TRBV7-9	13	TRBJ2-1	CASSLVLGNEQFF	TGTGCCAGCAGCTTAGTTCTGGGGAATGAGCAGTTCTTC
-	-	TRBV7-2	15	TRBJ2-1	CASSLEISLRNEQFF	TGTGCCAGCAGCTTAGAGATCAGCCTCCGTAATGAGCAGTTCTTC
-	-	TRBV18	17	TRBJ1-3	CASSPSQGLISGNTIYF	TGTGCCAGCTCACCTTCCCAGGGTCTTATCTCTGGAAACACCATATATTTT
-	TRBD1	TRBV2	14	TRBJ2-3	CASRETGGGDTQYF	TGTGCCAGCAGGGAAACAGGGGGAGGAGATACGCAGTATTTT
-	-	TRBV5-1	14	TRBJ2-2	CASSADLQIGELFF	TGCGCCAGCAGCGCGGATTTACAAATCGGGGAGCTGTTTTTT
-	-	TRBV7-8	15	TRBJ1-2	CASSRGDEAFYGYTF	TGTGCCAGCAGCCGAGGGGACGAGGCCTTTTATGGCTACACCTTC
-	-	TRBV5-4	15	TRBJ2-7	CASSLKGPSSYEQYF	TGTGCCAGCAGCTTAAAGGGGCCCTCCTCCTACGAGCAGTACTTC
-	TRBD1	TRBV5-1	17	TRBJ1-1	CASNPTVPGQTNTEAFF	TGCGCCAGCAACCCTACCGTTCCGGGACAGACTAACACTGAAGCTTTCTTT
-	TRBD1	TRBV11-2	16	TRBJ2-3	CASSPVAGTGVYTQYF	TGTGCCAGCAGTCCGGTTGCAGGGACAGGGGTGTATACGCAGTATTTT
-	TRBD2	TRBV2	13	TRBJ2-2	CASSARGAGELFF	TGTGCCAGCAGTGCCCGGGGGGCCGGGGAGCTGTTTTTT
-	-	TRBV2	13	TRBJ2-7	CADRRDLSYEQYF	TGTGCAGACAGGAGGGACTTATCCTACGAGCAGTACTTC
-	-	TRBV7-3	17	TRBJ2-4	CASSLIGGLSAKNIQYF	TGTGCCAGCAGCTTAATCGGTGGGCTGTCAGCCAAAAACATTCAGTACTTC
-	TRBD1	TRBV5-4	15	TRBJ1-2	CASSLEQGPYYGYTF	TGTGCCAGCAGCTTGGAACAGGGGCCGTACTATGGCTACACCTTC
-	TRBD1	TRBV10-3	19	TRBJ2-5	CAISDTRPGTGIHQETQYF	TGTGCCATCAGTGACACCAGACCCGGGACAGGCATCCACCAAGAGACCCAGTACTTC
-	TRBD1	TRBV7-2	15	TRBJ2-1	CASSLGRTGYNEQFF	TGTGCCAGCAGCTTAGGACGGACAGGGTACAATGAGCAGTTCTTC
-	-	TRBV27	15	TRBJ1-4	CASSPLTGPNEKLFF	TGTGCCAGCAGTCCCCTGACAGGTCCGAATGAAAAACTGTTTTTT
once	-	TRBV7-2	15	TRBJ2-3	CASSQSFTDSDAQYF	TGTGCCAGCAGCCAATCTTTTACGGACAGTGATGCGCAGTATTTT
-	-	TRBV15	15	TRBJ1-5	CATTYGEYSNQPQHF	TGTGCCACCACCTACGGGGAGTATAGCAATCAGCCCCAGCATTTT
-	-	TRBV27	18	TRBJ1-1	CASSLSSWRVRKGTEAFF	TGTGCCAGCAGTTTATCGTCTTGGAGGGTGAGGAAGGGCACTGAAGCTTTCTTT
once	-	TRBV18	15	TRBJ1-1	CASSSTGTTPTEAFF	TGTGCCAGCTCATCCACAGGGACTACCCCCACTGAAGCTTTCTTT
-	-	TRBV27	13	TRBJ2-5	CASSLRRRETQYF	TGTGCCAGCAGTTTAAGGAGAAGAGAGACCCAGTACTTC
-	-	TRBV5-1	14	TRBJ2-5	CASSPRAGEETQYF	TGCGCCAGCAGCCCCCGGGCAGGAGAAGAGACCCAGTACTTC
-	-	TRBV28	17	TRBJ2-7	CASSLSPPRDLFFLQYF	TGTGCCAGCAGCCTTTCCCCACCTCGTGACCTGTTTTTCTTGCAGTACTTC
-	TRBD1	TRBV5-4	17	TRBJ1-3	CASSSQKTGGSGNTIYF	TGTGCCAGCAGCTCTCAAAAAACAGGGGGATCTGGAAACACCATATATTTT
-	-	TRBV9	12	TRBJ2-1	CASSVAGNEQFF	TGTGCCAGCAGCGTAGCGGGTAATGAGCAGTTCTTC
-	-	TRBV28	14	TRBJ2-3	CASSSPRGLSAQYF	TGTGCCAGCAGCTCCCCTAGGGGCCTCTCGGCGCAGTATTTT
-	-	TRBV9	17	TRBJ2-7	CASSVGIRETGSREQYF	TGTGCCAGCAGCGTAGGGATTCGGGAGACAGGGTCTCGCGAGCAGTACTTC
-	-	TRBV2	13	TRBJ2-1	CASSGPGANEQFF	TGTGCCAGCAGTGGACCAGGGGCGAATGAGCAGTTCTTC
-	-	TRBV28	15	TRBJ1-2	CASSLGIGLNYGYTF	TGTGCCAGCAGTTTAGGTATAGGACTTAACTATGGCTACACCTTC
once	TRBD2	TRBV4-2	17	TRBJ2-3	CASSQATQRGYTDTQYF	TGTGCCAGCAGCCAAGCTACCCAGCGGGGATACACAGATACGCAGTATTTT
-	TRBD2	TRBV15	15	TRBJ2-3	CATSRDQAGRETQYF	TGTGCCACCAGCAGAGATCAGGCAGGGAGGGAAACGCAGTATTTT
-	TRBD2	TRBV9	16	TRBJ2-3	CASSGPSGSSSDTQYF	TGTGCCAGCAGCGGCCCTAGCGGGAGTTCTTCAGATACGCAGTATTTT
-	-	TRBV27	14	TRBJ2-3	CASSLSDYTDTQYF	TGTGCCAGCAGTTTATCGGACTACACAGATACGCAGTATTTT
-	TRBD1	TRBV6-5	12	TRBJ2-1	CASRRQGNEQFF	TGTGCCAGCAGACGACAGGGGAATGAGCAGTTCTTC
-	-	TRBV7-6	12	TRBJ2-3	CASSLALDTQYF	TGTGCCAGCAGCTTAGCTCTGGATACGCAGTATTTT
once	TRBD1	TRBV18	16	TRBJ1-1	CASSQIRTGVNTEAFF	TGTGCCAGCTCACAGATACGGACAGGAGTGAACACTGAAGCTTTCTTT
-	-	TRBV7-9	14	TRBJ2-7	CASSLGFEGYEQYF	TGTGCCAGCAGCTTAGGGTTTGAGGGCTACGAGCAGTACTTC
-	TRBD2	TRBV7-3	15	TRBJ2-3	CASSDGLAGTDTQYF	TGTGCCAGCAGCGACGGCCTAGCGGGCACAGATACGCAGTATTTT
-	TRBD2	TRBV2	16	TRBJ2-2	CASSEVGGRLGGELFF	TGTGCCAGCAGTGAAGTTGGCGGGAGGCTTGGCGGGGAGCTGTTTTTT
-	TRBD2	TRBV27	14	TRBJ2-1	CASSFSGRGNEQFF	TGTGCCAGCAGTTTTAGCGGGAGGGGTAATGAGCAGTTCTTC
-	-	TRBV6-4	14	TRBJ2-7	CASSEGHVYYEQYF	TGTGCCAGCAGTGAAGGGCACGTTTACTACGAGCAGTACTTC
-	-	TRBV7-3	14	TRBJ2-5	CASSLKKGSETQYF	TGTGCCAGCAGCTTAAAGAAGGGCTCTGAGACCCAGTACTTC
-	-	TRBV5-1	14	TRBJ1-2	CASSPGRSNYGYTF	TGCGCCAGCAGCCCGGGACGGAGTAACTATGGCTACACCTTC
-	TRBD1	TRBV12-5	13	TRBJ2-5	CASGDGTEETQYF	TGTGCTAGTGGCGACGGGACAGAGGAGACCCAGTACTTC
-	TRBD1	TRBV2	14	TRBJ2-7	CARNRDRGTYEQYF	TGTGCCAGAAACCGGGACAGGGGCACTTACGAGCAGTACTTC
-	-	TRBV5-1	14	TRBJ2-5	CASSLVGIQETQYF	TGCGCCAGCAGCTTGGTGGGCATCCAAGAGACCCAGTACTTC
-	TRBD1	TRBV27	19	TRBJ2-6	CASSLEVRGFSSGANVLTF	TGTGCCAGCAGTTTAGAGGTCAGGGGGTTCTCCTCTGGGGCCAACGTCCTGACTTTC
-	-	TRBV6-5	13	TRBJ2-1	CASSYSWVGQQFF	TGTGCCAGCAGTTACTCGTGGGTGGGGCAGCAGTTCTTC
-	-	TRBV20-1	11	TRBJ2-7	CSASGNNEQYF	TGCAGTGCTAGCGGGAACAACGAGCAGTACTTC
-	-	TRBV7-3	13	TRBJ2-3	CASSSDNADTQYF	TGTGCCAGCAGCTCCGATAATGCAGATACGCAGTATTTT
-	TRBD2	TRBV6-5	15	TRBJ2-7	CASRRAGTSAPEQYF	TGTGCCAGCAGACGGGCGGGGACTAGCGCACCCGAGCAGTACTTC
few	-	TRBV6-5	12	TRBJ2-1	CASSRDYNEQFF	TGTGCCAGCAGTAGGGATTACAATGAGCAGTTCTTC
-	TRBD2	TRBV6-6	15	TRBJ2-1	CASSYSRGDWNEQFF	TGTGCCAGCAGTTACTCGCGGGGGGATTGGAATGAGCAGTTCTTC
-	-	TRBV7-2	15	TRBJ2-3	CASSLESRGADTQYF	TGTGCCAGCAGCTTGGAGAGCCGCGGGGCAGATACGCAGTATTTT